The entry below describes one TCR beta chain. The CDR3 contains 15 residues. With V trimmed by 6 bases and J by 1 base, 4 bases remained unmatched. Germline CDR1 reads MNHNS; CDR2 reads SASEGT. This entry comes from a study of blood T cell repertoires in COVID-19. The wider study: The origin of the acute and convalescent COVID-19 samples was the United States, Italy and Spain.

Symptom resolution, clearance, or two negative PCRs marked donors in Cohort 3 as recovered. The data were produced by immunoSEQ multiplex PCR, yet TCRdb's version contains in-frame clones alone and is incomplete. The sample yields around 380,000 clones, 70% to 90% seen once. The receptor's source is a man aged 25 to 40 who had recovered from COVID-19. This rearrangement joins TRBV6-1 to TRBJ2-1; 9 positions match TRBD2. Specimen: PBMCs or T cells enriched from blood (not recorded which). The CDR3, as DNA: TGTGCCAGCAGGGATAGCGGGGGTTCCTACAATGAGCAGTTCTTC. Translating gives CASRDSGGSYNEQFF.